A single sample is the source of the 29 T cell receptor beta chains below, sequenced in a study of cytomegalovirus exposure and HLA in healthy donors. With 60 Vbeta and 13 Jbeta primers, the PCR was carried out. Assay: immunoSEQ multiplex PCR; the TCRdb copy retains only in-frame clones and omits some. The table lists 150,000 to 200,000 clones, more than 60% of them singletons, with 4% to 5.5% in the top ten. Material for sequencing was PBMCs. The receptors come from a male donor in good health and CMV-seronegative.

Concerning this clone: Germline is not matched at one junction end, which may reflect a read error. The gene calls are TRBV29-1 and TRBJ2-1; D possibly corresponds to TRBD2 (6 bases). This CDR3 is 12 amino acids long. Germline V lookup: CDR1 SQVTM, CDR2 ANQGSEA. Written as DNA, the CDR3 is TGCGGCGTTGTTTGGGGAGGCAATGAGCAGTTCTTC. This sequence encodes CGVVWGGNEQFF.

The chain combines TRBV30 with TRBJ1-2; TRBD1 matches at 7 bases. The V segment lost 5 bases and the J segment 0 bases; nucleotides outside the gene matches: 3. Germline lookup yields CDR1 GTSNPN and CDR2 SVGIG (reference sequence). The CDR3 is made up of 13 amino acids. CDR3 in DNA: TGTGCCTGGGGGCAGGGGGCTAACTATGGCTACACCTTC. It yields the protein CAWGQGANYGYTF. The full variable domain, rest sourced from reference TRBV30 and TRBJ1-2, is SQTIHQWPATLVQPVGSPLSLECTVEGTSNPNLYWYRQAAGRGLQLLFYSVGIGQISSEVPQNLSASRPQDRQFILSSKKLLLSDSGFYLCAWGQGANYGYTFGSGTRLTVV.

In its sample, this clone was seen a few times. Relative to the germline gene, one junction end is altered; a read error may explain this. J is TRBJ2-1 and V is TRBV6-1; 7 nucleotides match TRBD1. The CDR3 runs 16 residues. In germline, CDR1 is MNHNS, CDR2 SASEGT. The CDR3 spells CASSEDRDSVYNEQFF. The CDR3 DNA is TGTGCCAGCAGCGAAGACCGGGACAGCGTTTACAATGAGCAGTTCTTC.

The chain combines TRBV18 with TRBJ1-1; D gene ambiguous. The CDR3 sequence is 12 residues long. Per germline, CDR1 KGHSH and CDR2 LQKENI. Trimming stripped 3 bases from V and 4 bases from J, with 6 bases between. The CDR3 loop reads CASSPSGTEAFF. CDR3 sequence (DNA): TGTGCCAGCTCACCTTCAGGCACTGAAGCTTTCTTT.

V usage is TRBV6-5 and J usage is TRBJ2-7; D not certain. V lost 1 base and J 1 base, leaving 11 bases between the germline ends. The germline V gene has CDR1 MNHEY and CDR2 SVGAGI. The CDR3 consists of 15 residues. In nucleotides, the CDR3 is TGTGCCAGCAGTTACTGGGCAGGTAGATCCTACGAGCAGTACTTC. Protein sequence: CASSYWAGRSYEQYF.

V usage is TRBV5-6 and J usage is TRBJ2-7; 7 bases match TRBD1. Germline V gene sequence: CDR1 SGHDT, CDR2 YYEEEE. The J segment lost 5 bases and the V segment lost 4 bases, leaving 9 bases of the junction unmatched. The CDR3 is 14 residues long. CDR3 sequence: CASSGTDRADEQYF. CDR3 in DNA: TGTGCCAGCAGCGGGACCGACAGGGCGGACGAGCAGTACTTC.

The V gene is TRBV7-8, the J gene TRBJ1-2; 7 bases match TRBD1. Germline loops: CDR1 SGHVS, CDR2 FQNEAQ. This CDR3 spans 16 amino acids. Losses at the gene ends were 0 bases for V and 4 bases for J; bases not matched to a gene: 8. CDR3 sequence reads: CASSLAGVGGGYGYTF. CDR3 nucleotides: TGTGCCAGCAGCTTAGCCGGGGTAGGGGGCGGCTATGGCTACACCTTC.

This clone was counted between two and nine times. This chain links TRBV27 with TRBJ2-5, with D possibly TRBD1 on 5 matching bases. The CDR3 length is 16 residues. Germline V gene sequence: CDR1 MNHEY, CDR2 SMNVEV (reference sequence). Trimming took off 5 bases at V and 1 base at J, with 17 bases between the two ends. The CDR3 loop reads CASSPKGTGPQETQYF. The CDR3 nucleotides are TGTGCCAGCAGTCCCAAGGGAACAGGTCCCCAAGAGACCCAGTACTTC.

J is TRBJ1-6 and V is TRBV28; 7 positions agree with TRBD1. The V segment lost 6 bases and the J segment 10 bases; nucleotides outside the gene matches: 9. CDR1 MDHEN and CDR2 SYDVKM come from the germline V gene. The CDR3 sequence is 14 residues long. CDR3 region: CASRDDRAWSPLHF. The CDR3 bases are TGTGCCAGCAGGGATGACAGGGCTTGGTCACCCCTCCACTTT.

This clone was seen once. This CDR3 is CASSQATGAYEQYF. The DNA for the CDR3 is TGCGCCAGCAGCCAAGCGACAGGGGCCTACGAGCAGTACTTC. V is TRBV4-3 and J is TRBJ2-7; TRBD1 matches at 8 bases. The CDR3 has 14 residues. The V gene's germline CDR1 is LGHNA and CDR2 YSLEER. V dropped 1 base and J dropped 2; count of bases not matched to a gene: 1.

The rearrangement uses TRBV6-6 and TRBJ2-7; 8 nucleotides line up with TRBD2. V was pared by 2 bases and J by 6 bases, with 9 bases of the junction left unmatched. Germline CDR1 and CDR2: MNHNY and SVGAGI (reference sequence). The CDR3 sequence is 15 residues long. CDR3 sequence reads: CASSYQGLSGGEQYF. In DNA, the CDR3 is TGTGCCAGCAGTTACCAGGGCCTGAGCGGGGGCGAGCAGTACTTC.

Only one count was recorded for this clone. The CDR3 loop reads CASSLSTGPDGELFF. The CDR3 nucleotides read TGCGCCAGCAGCTTGTCGACAGGGCCTGACGGGGAGCTGTTTTTT. The chain links TRBV5-1 to TRBJ2-2; 7 bases fit TRBD1. Germline V gene lookup returns CDR1 SGHRS and CDR2 YFSETQ. The CDR3 runs 15 residues. V shed 1 base and J 7 bases; nucleotides not matched to a gene: 7.

V usage is TRBV27 and J usage is TRBJ1-2; 11 bases map to TRBD1. Looked up from germline, CDR1 is MNHEY and CDR2 is SMNVEV (reference sequence). With V trimmed by 3 bases and J by 7 bases, 1 base remained unmatched. The CDR3 is 13 residues long. CDR3: CASSLDRGLGYTF. The DNA for the CDR3 is TGTGCCAGCAGTTTGGACAGGGGGCTTGGCTACACCTTC.

The chain uses TRBV5-8 and TRBJ1-2, with D possibly TRBD1 on 6 matching bases. This CDR3 contains 13 residues. Germline V CDR1 and CDR2: SGHTS, YDEGEE. Trimming removed 1 base from V and 8 bases from J, with 12 bases in between. In DNA form, the CDR3 reads TGTGCCAGCAGCTTGCAGGGGCCAGAGGGCTACACCTTC. As protein: CASSLQGPEGYTF.

The chain recombines TRBV28 with TRBJ2-1, with 7 bases that match TRBD2. The trim removed 10 bases at V and 0 bases at J, leaving 15 bases unmatched. The CDR3 is 17 amino acids. Germline values: CDR1 MDHEN, CDR2 SYDVKM. The DNA for the CDR3 is TGTGCCACCACTGGGGCGGGACTACCCTCCTCCTACAATGAGCAGTTCTTC. Amino acids: CATTGAGLPSSYNEQFF.

The V gene is TRBV14, the J gene TRBJ2-5, with D tentatively TRBD1 (5 bases). Per the germline V gene, CDR1 is SGHDN and CDR2 is FVKESK. Trimming shortened V by 2 bases and J by 0 bases, and 10 bases separated the two germline ends. This CDR3 has 15 amino acids. The CDR3 DNA reads TGTGCCAGCAGCCAAAGGGGTTGGTACCAAGAGACCCAGTACTTC. This codes for CASSQRGWYQETQYF. Supplemented by reference TRBV14 and TRBJ2-5, the full variable domain reads EAGVTQFPSHSVIEKGQTVTLRCDPISGHDNLYWYRRVMGKEIKFLLHFVKESKQDESGMPNNRFLAERTGGTYSTLKVQPAELEDSGVYFCASSQRGWYQETQYFGPGTRLLVL.

V gene TRBV9 combines with J gene TRBJ1-2, with TRBD1 identical over 11 bases. This CDR3 comprises 17 residues. The germline gives CDR1 SGDLS, CDR2 YYNGEE. With V trimmed by 0 bases and J by 0 bases, 4 bases remained unmatched. Here the CDR3 reads CASSVVGQGDTNYGYTF. DNA for the CDR3: TGTGCCAGCAGCGTAGTGGGACAGGGGGATACTAACTATGGCTACACCTTC.

The genes are TRBV15 and TRBJ2-5; TRBD1 matches at 8 bases. CDR1 LNHNV and CDR2 YYDKDF come from the germline V gene (reference sequence). This CDR3 spans 15 amino acids. J gave up 5 bases and V 0 bases, and 5 bases lay outside the gene matches. As DNA, the CDR3 is TGTGCCACCAGCAGAGATCGGACAGGGCCGGAGACCCAGTACTTC. Translated, it gives CATSRDRTGPETQYF.

A single count supports this clone. The gene calls are TRBV28 and TRBJ1-3; D gene unclear. This CDR3 has 15 residues. V was clipped by 8 bases and J by 4 bases, with 18 bases between them. Germline loops: CDR1 MDHEN, CDR2 SYDVKM. CDR3 DNA sequence: TGTGCCAGCCTTTCGGGGTTCGGATCGGGAAACACCATATATTTT. This codes for CASLSGFGSGNTIYF. Filled out from reference TRBV28 and TRBJ1-3, the complete variable domain reads DVKVTQSSRYLVKRTGEKVFLECVQDMDHENMFWYRQDPGLGLRLIYFSYDVKMKEKGDIPEGYSVSREKKERFSLILESASTNQTSMYLCASLSGFGSGNTIYFGEGSWLTVV.

The V call is TRBV9, the J call TRBJ2-3, with 10 nucleotides matching TRBD1. The CDR3 has 15 amino acids. J was trimmed by 4 bases and V by 0 bases; bases with no gene match: 2. Germline V gene lookup returns CDR1 SGDLS and CDR2 YYNGEE. CDR3 sequence: CASSVGGQGADTQYF. For the CDR3, the DNA is TGTGCCAGCAGCGTAGGTGGACAGGGGGCAGATACGCAGTATTTT.

This clone was detected only a few times. The chain links TRBV5-8 to TRBJ1-2; maybe TRBD1 (5 bases). Germline CDR1 and CDR2: SGHTS and YDEGEE. The CDR3 consists of 11 residues. V was pared by 2 bases and J by 8 bases, with 7 bases between. The CDR3 is CASSLSGGYTF. CDR3 bases: TGTGCCAGCAGCTTATCAGGGGGCTACACCTTC. Full variable domain (remainder filled in from reference TRBV5-8 and TRBJ1-2): EAGVTQSPTHLIKTRGQQATLRCSPISGHTSVYWYQQALGLGLQFLLWYDEGEERNRGNFPPRFSGRQFPNYSSELNVNALELEDSALYLCASSLSGGYTFGSGTRLTVV.

V gene TRBV4-1 combines with J gene TRBJ1-5; TRBD1 matches at 7 bases. Germline CDR1 is MGHRA and CDR2 is YSYEKL. Trimming cost V 1 base and J 5 bases; bases outside gene matches: 2. The CDR3 covers 14 residues. In DNA form, the CDR3 reads TGCGCCAGCAGCCAAGGGGACAGATATCAGCCCCAGCATTTT. It yields the protein CASSQGDRYQPQHF.

The chain carries TRBV28 and TRBJ2-3; 9 nucleotides agree with TRBD2. Germline CDR1 and CDR2: MDHEN and SYDVKM. The length of the CDR3 is 15 residues. Trimming at V came to 3 bases and at J to 6 bases, leaving 7 bases not matched to a gene. The CDR3: CASSFWAGGMDTQYF. CDR3 sequence (DNA): TGTGCCAGCAGTTTTTGGGCGGGAGGGATGGATACGCAGTATTTT.

The V and J genes are TRBV19 and TRBJ1-5; D gene uncertain. The length of the CDR3 is 15 residues. In germline, CDR1 is LNHDA, CDR2 SQIVND (reference sequence). The germline V and J ends were trimmed by 10 bases and 3 bases, with 19 bases remaining between them. The CDR3 sequence: CATRSTGVPNQPQHF. CDR3 coding DNA: TGTGCCACACGATCAACCGGGGTCCCCAATCAGCCCCAGCATTTT.

V gene TRBV28 combines with J gene TRBJ2-7; possible D gene TRBD1, 6 bases. The CDR3 covers 17 residues. Germline-derived CDR1 and CDR2 are MDHEN and SYDVKM. The V end lost 3 bases, the J end lost 3 bases, and 21 bases lay between the germline ends. CDR3 coding DNA: TGTGCCAGCAGTTTGGGGTCCTCCAGGGGCGTAATCTACGAGCAGTACTTC. Translation: CASSLGSSRGVIYEQYF.

V usage is TRBV7-7 and J usage is TRBJ2-2; 8 nucleotides agree with TRBD2. V dropped 1 base and J dropped 6; count of bases not matched to a gene: 7. The CDR3 totals 16 residues. CDR1 and CDR2 from the germline V gene are SSHAT and FNYEAQ (reference sequence). Written as DNA, the CDR3 is TGTGCCAGCAGCTTAGGGGGACTAGGCTCCGCCGGGGAGCTGTTTTTT. This encodes CASSLGGLGSAGELFF.

The chain is built from TRBV6-1 and TRBJ2-2; D is unclear. CDR1 and CDR2 from the germline V gene are MNHNS and SASEGT. The CDR3 is made up of 13 amino acids. V was clipped by 0 bases and J by 7 bases, with 6 bases between them. CDR3 residues: CASSEAYSGELFF. The CDR3 nucleotides read TGTGCCAGCAGTGAAGCCTACAGCGGGGAGCTGTTTTTT.

This rearrangement joins TRBV7-9 to TRBJ2-1, with TRBD2 matching over 9 bases. This CDR3 is 15 amino acids long. Trimming removed 7 bases from V and 2 bases from J; junction bases left unmatched: 6. The V gene's germline CDR1 is SEHNR and CDR2 FQNEAQ (reference sequence). The CDR3 DNA reads TGTGCCAGCAAGCCAGCGGGAGGACCCTACAATGAGCAGTTCTTC. Translation gives CASKPAGGPYNEQFF.

This sequence joins TRBV2 and TRBJ2-7, with D tentatively TRBD1 (7 bases). This CDR3 is built from 14 residues. Germline loops: CDR1 SNHLY, CDR2 FYNNEI. Trimming removed 2 bases from V and 3 bases from J, with 11 bases in between. CDR3 residues: CASSEQGGRYEQYF. The DNA of the CDR3 is TGTGCCAGCAGTGAACAGGGGGGCCGCTACGAGCAGTACTTC.